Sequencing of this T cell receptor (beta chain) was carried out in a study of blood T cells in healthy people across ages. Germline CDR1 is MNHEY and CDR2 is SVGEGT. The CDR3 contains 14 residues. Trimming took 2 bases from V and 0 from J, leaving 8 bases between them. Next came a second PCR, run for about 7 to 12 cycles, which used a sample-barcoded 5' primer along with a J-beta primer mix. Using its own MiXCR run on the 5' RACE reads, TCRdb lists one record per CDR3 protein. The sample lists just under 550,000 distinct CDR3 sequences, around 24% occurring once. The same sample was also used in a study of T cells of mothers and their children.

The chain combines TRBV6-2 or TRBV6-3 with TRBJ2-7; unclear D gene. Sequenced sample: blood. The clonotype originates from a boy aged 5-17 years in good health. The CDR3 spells CASSYISSSYEQYF. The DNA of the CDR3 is TGTGCCAGCAGTTACATATCCAGCTCCTACGAGCAGTACTTC.